The present TCR beta chain was sequenced within a study of OX40 agonist ivuxolimab in advanced cancers. About the study: Patients were around 83% male with ages roughly 23 to 79, mean about 54.

Clones were read by immunoSEQ multiplex PCR, and TCRdb kept only the in-frame ones, dropping some. The sample lists 35,000 to 40,000 clones, approximately 90% occurring once. At baseline, cycle 4 day 1, and cycle 7 day 1, blood was sampled. Per germline, CDR1 MDHEN and CDR2 SYDVKM. This CDR3 has 14 amino acids. J gave up 10 bases and V 6 bases, and 8 bases lay outside the gene matches. The sequence derives from an adult with an advanced solid tumor such as melanoma, head and neck, liver or kidney cancer. V is TRBV28 and J is TRBJ1-6; 8 bases line up with TRBD1. The sample consisted of CD4+ or CD8+ T cells sorted from blood, taken in a trial of the OX40 agonist ivuxolimab. The CDR3 loop is CASSQTGDGSPLHF. In DNA form, the CDR3 reads TGTGCCAGCAGCCAGACAGGGGATGGGTCACCCCTCCACTTT.